This T cell receptor beta chain was obtained from a study of shared clonotypes between healthy human individuals. Study-wide results and caveats: Represented genetic and exposure-history diversity was restricted by having few donors.

Regarding this clone: Its target is not known.

Subsets obtained from CD4+ cells comprised CD45RA+ naive and CD45RA-negative memory cells. CDR3 size: 12 residues. CDR1 and CDR2 from the germline V gene are MNHEY and SVGAGI. With 5 bases removed from V and 4 bases from J, the gap between germline ends came to 5 bases. Sequencing was performed with immunoSEQ multiplex PCR; in TCRdb, only in-frame clones are kept and a portion is missing. This repertoire shows more than 900,000 clones, approximately 78% found once; its top ten account for around 0.61%. This sequence originates from a man between 18 and 35 years old in good health. Some clones in this sample may be carry-over from other donors' samples. The chain has TRBV6-5 and TRBJ2-2; no firm D call. What was sequenced was memory CD4+ T cells from PBMCs. Subset defined: CD45RA-negative fraction. The CDR3, as DNA: TGTGCCAGCAGTCCTACCACCGGGGAGCTGTTTTTT. This codes for CASSPTTGELFF.